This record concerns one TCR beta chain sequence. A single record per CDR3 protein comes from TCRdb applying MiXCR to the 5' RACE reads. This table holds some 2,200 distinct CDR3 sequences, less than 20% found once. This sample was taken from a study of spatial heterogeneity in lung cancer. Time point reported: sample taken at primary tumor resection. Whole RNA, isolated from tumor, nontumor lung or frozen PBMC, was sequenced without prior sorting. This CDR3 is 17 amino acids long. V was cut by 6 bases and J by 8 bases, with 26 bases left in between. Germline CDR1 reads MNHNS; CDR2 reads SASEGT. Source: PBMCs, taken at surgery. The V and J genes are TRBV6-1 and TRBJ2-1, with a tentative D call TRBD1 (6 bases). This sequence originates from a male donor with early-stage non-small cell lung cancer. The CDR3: CASSRNRWAGELDEQFF. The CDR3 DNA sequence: TGTGCCAGCAGCCGAAATAGGTGGGCAGGGGAACTCGATGAGCAGTTCTTC.